This TCR beta chain was documented in a study of blood T cell repertoires in COVID-19. This CDR3 comprises 16 residues. V was pared by 4 bases and J by 6 bases, with 19 bases between. The germline CDR1 and CDR2 sequences are PRHDT and FYEKMQ (reference sequence). As handled by the study authors: Reference gene primer amplification gave estimated nucleated cell counts. Generated by immunoSEQ multiplex PCR, the TCRdb table keeps only in-frame clones and is missing some. D and trimming come from the DNA, and the V and J calls and clone size come from that table. The top ten hold roughly 2.8% of the sample, which has some 300,000 clones, roughly 90% seen once. Participants spanned ages about 18 to 89 years and resided in 24 US areas. Clinical history reported by participants formed the basis on which cohorts were assigned. Exposed study participants had met a COVID-19 case within 2 weeks before entry. This clone was seen only once.

This rearrangement joins TRBV13 to TRBJ1-3; D may be TRBD1 (5 bases). The sample consisted of PBMCs or T cells enriched from blood (not recorded which). This clonotype was obtained from a woman in her 50s who had been exposed to COVID-19. The CDR3 sequence: CASSSALTGRINTIYF. CDR3 bases: TGTGCCAGCAGCTCGGCCCTAACAGGCCGAATAAACACCATATATTTT.